The rows below give T cell receptor beta chains drawn from one sample of a study of T cells after yellow fever vaccination. MiXCR, run by TCRdb on the 5' RACE reads, gives a single entry per CDR3 protein. The repertoire includes some 400,000 distinct CDR3 sequences, roughly 20% of them detected once, and roughly a sixth sits in the top ten. The specimen comprised PBMCs, sampled before the yellow fever booster vaccination. The receptors were gathered from a man aged 18 to 29 who received the YFV17D yellow fever vaccine. CDR3s include the opening cysteine and the closing phenylalanine or tryptophan. A D gene is named only where the DNA matches it firmly. Only some rows state a clone size, as once, few, many or a class for expanded clones.

d_gene: NA
j_gene: TRBJ2-3
v_gene: TRBV7-9
abundance: few
CDR3aa: CASSYVPTGTSSTDTQYF
CDR3nt: TGTGCCAGCAGCTACGTACCTACCGGGACAAGCAGCACAGATACGCAGTATTTT

d_gene: TRBD1
j_gene: TRBJ2-3
v_gene: TRBV4-1
abundance: few
CDR3aa: CASSQAPPGQGLDTQYF
CDR3nt: TGCGCCAGCAGCCAAGCGCCTCCTGGACAGGGTCTAGATACGCAGTATTTT

d_gene: NA
j_gene: TRBJ2-1
v_gene: TRBV6-2/TRBV6-3
abundance: few
CDR3aa: CASSYPGQSDSYNEQFF
CDR3nt: TGTGCCAGCAGTTACCCCGGACAGTCGGATTCCTACAATGAGCAGTTCTTC

d_gene: NA
j_gene: TRBJ1-6
v_gene: TRBV5-1
abundance: NA
CDR3aa: CASRQQGASNSPLHF
CDR3nt: TGCGCCAGCAGACAACAGGGCGCTTCTAATTCACCCCTCCACTTT

d_gene: NA
j_gene: TRBJ1-4
v_gene: TRBV4-3
abundance: NA
CDR3aa: CASSQDGGRLANEKLFF
CDR3nt: TGCGCCAGCAGCCAAGATGGTGGGAGGTTGGCTAATGAAAAACTGTTTTTT

d_gene: NA
j_gene: TRBJ2-4
v_gene: TRBV19
abundance: few
CDR3aa: CASTPTGTSFIQYF
CDR3nt: TGTGCCAGTACCCCCACCGGGACGTCTTTCATTCAGTACTTC

d_gene: TRBD1
j_gene: TRBJ2-7
v_gene: TRBV18
abundance: NA
CDR3aa: CASSPVPTGVFGEQYF
CDR3nt: TGTGCCAGCTCACCCGTCCCGACAGGGGTTTTTGGCGAGCAGTACTTC

d_gene: NA
j_gene: TRBJ1-2
v_gene: TRBV29-1
abundance: few
CDR3aa: CSVTSGTNNYGYTF
CDR3nt: TGCAGCGTTACCTCCGGGACGAATAACTATGGCTACACCTTC

d_gene: NA
j_gene: TRBJ2-2
v_gene: TRBV7-9
abundance: few
CDR3aa: CASSLTGATNTGELFF
CDR3nt: TGTGCCAGCAGCCTTACGGGGGCCACGAACACCGGGGAGCTGTTTTTT

d_gene: NA
j_gene: TRBJ1-1
v_gene: TRBV3-1
abundance: few
CDR3aa: CASSQDPPGIEAFF
CDR3nt: TGTGCCAGCAGCCAAGATCCCCCAGGCATTGAAGCTTTCTTT

d_gene: TRBD1
j_gene: TRBJ2-1
v_gene: TRBV12-3/TRBV12-4
abundance: NA
CDR3aa: CASSFQQGVGNEQFF
CDR3nt: TGTGCCAGCAGTTTTCAACAGGGGGTTGGGAATGAGCAGTTCTTC

d_gene: NA
j_gene: TRBJ2-3
v_gene: TRBV2
abundance: many
CDR3aa: CASSVADTQYF
CDR3nt: TGTGCCAGCAGTGTTGCGGATACGCAGTATTTT

d_gene: NA
j_gene: TRBJ2-2
v_gene: TRBV7-3
abundance: NA
CDR3aa: CASSFLGGGTGELFF
CDR3nt: TGTGCCAGCAGCTTCTTAGGGGGGGGCACCGGGGAGCTGTTTTTT

d_gene: NA
j_gene: TRBJ1-1
v_gene: TRBV4-1
abundance: NA
CDR3aa: CASSQDGAGGITEAFF
CDR3nt: TGCGCCAGCAGCCAAGATGGGGCAGGCGGTATCACTGAAGCTTTCTTT

d_gene: NA
j_gene: TRBJ2-7
v_gene: TRBV6-5
abundance: few
CDR3aa: CASGIGATYEQYF
CDR3nt: TGTGCCAGCGGCATCGGGGCTACCTACGAGCAGTACTTC

d_gene: TRBD1
j_gene: TRBJ1-4
v_gene: TRBV29-1
abundance: NA
CDR3aa: CSAGTGGVEKLFF
CDR3nt: TGCAGCGCCGGTACAGGGGGTGTCGAAAAACTGTTTTTT

d_gene: NA
j_gene: TRBJ2-1
v_gene: TRBV11-2
abundance: NA
CDR3aa: CASSTGGPYNEQFF
CDR3nt: TGTGCCAGTAGCACGGGGGGCCCTTACAATGAGCAGTTCTTC

d_gene: NA
j_gene: TRBJ2-7
v_gene: TRBV2
abundance: NA
CDR3aa: CASSVGREYEQYF
CDR3nt: TGTGCCAGCAGTGTTGGGCGCGAGTACGAGCAGTATTTC

d_gene: NA
j_gene: TRBJ2-3
v_gene: TRBV6-2/TRBV6-3
abundance: NA
CDR3aa: CASRRGSDTQYF
CDR3nt: TGTGCCAGCAGGCGGGGATCAGATACGCAGTATTTT

d_gene: NA
j_gene: TRBJ2-3
v_gene: TRBV4-3
abundance: NA
CDR3aa: CASSQDFLDATDTQYF
CDR3nt: TGCGCCAGCAGCCAAGATTTTTTGGACGCTACAGATACGCAGTATTTT

d_gene: NA
j_gene: TRBJ1-3
v_gene: TRBV20-1
abundance: NA
CDR3aa: CSARAGLGNTIYF
CDR3nt: TGCAGTGCTAGAGCAGGGCTTGGAAACACCATATATTTT

d_gene: TRBD1
j_gene: TRBJ2-2
v_gene: TRBV15
abundance: few
CDR3aa: CATSRDRGKSDTGELFF
CDR3nt: TGTGCCACCAGCAGGGACAGGGGAAAATCCGACACCGGGGAGCTGTTTTTT

d_gene: TRBD1
j_gene: TRBJ2-1
v_gene: TRBV20-1
abundance: NA
CDR3aa: CSATGTVSYNEQFF
CDR3nt: TGCAGTGCGACCGGGACAGTCAGCTACAATGAGCAGTTCTTC

d_gene: NA
j_gene: TRBJ1-5
v_gene: TRBV15
abundance: few
CDR3aa: CATSRNYQPQHF
CDR3nt: TGTGCCACCAGCAGAAACTATCAGCCCCAGCATTTT

d_gene: NA
j_gene: TRBJ2-3
v_gene: TRBV24-1
abundance: few
CDR3aa: CATSAGQSTDTQYF
CDR3nt: TGTGCCACCAGTGCTGGACAGAGCACAGATACGCAGTATTTT

d_gene: NA
j_gene: TRBJ2-1
v_gene: TRBV10-2
abundance: NA
CDR3aa: CASRQTELYEQFF
CDR3nt: TGCGCCAGCAGACAAACGGAACTTTATGAGCAGTTCTTC

d_gene: TRBD1
j_gene: TRBJ1-1
v_gene: TRBV29-1
abundance: NA
CDR3aa: CSDRQGTEAFF
CDR3nt: TGCAGCGATCGACAGGGCACTGAAGCTTTCTTT

d_gene: NA
j_gene: TRBJ2-2
v_gene: TRBV20-1
abundance: few
CDR3aa: CSATRGVAGELFF
CDR3nt: TGCAGTGCTACAAGAGGGGTGGCCGGGGAGCTGTTTTTT

d_gene: NA
j_gene: TRBJ2-1
v_gene: TRBV7-2
abundance: many
CDR3aa: CASSFVQNNEQFF
CDR3nt: TGTGCCAGCAGCTTTGTACAGAACAATGAGCAGTTCTTC

d_gene: NA
j_gene: TRBJ2-3
v_gene: TRBV12-3/TRBV12-4
abundance: NA
CDR3aa: CASSLTLTDTQYF
CDR3nt: TGTGCCAGCAGTTTGACGCTCACAGATACGCAGTATTTT

d_gene: NA
j_gene: TRBJ1-1
v_gene: TRBV6-6
abundance: NA
CDR3aa: CASSPPHSNTEAFF
CDR3nt: TGTGCCAGCAGCCCGCCCCACTCGAACACTGAAGCTTTCTTT

d_gene: NA
j_gene: TRBJ2-7
v_gene: TRBV6-5
abundance: NA
CDR3aa: CASSRSPEEQYF
CDR3nt: TGTGCCAGCAGTCGCTCTCCAGAGGAGCAGTACTTC

d_gene: TRBD2
j_gene: TRBJ2-4
v_gene: TRBV12-3/TRBV12-4
abundance: many
CDR3aa: CASSWGGGLAKNIQYF
CDR3nt: TGTGCCAGCAGTTGGGGGGGTGGTTTAGCCAAAAACATTCAGTACTTC

d_gene: NA
j_gene: TRBJ2-3
v_gene: TRBV4-3
abundance: few
CDR3aa: CASSQDTLDEDTQYF
CDR3nt: TGCGCCAGCAGCCAAGATACGCTAGATGAAGATACGCAGTATTTT

d_gene: NA
j_gene: TRBJ2-5
v_gene: TRBV4-1
abundance: NA
CDR3aa: CASSPSGTHQETQYF
CDR3nt: TGCGCCAGCAGCCCCTCAGGGACCCACCAAGAGACCCAGTACTTC

d_gene: NA
j_gene: TRBJ2-4
v_gene: TRBV7-2
abundance: few
CDR3aa: CASSLPYSGIQYF
CDR3nt: TGTGCCAGCAGCTTACCCTATTCGGGCATTCAGTACTTC

d_gene: NA
j_gene: TRBJ2-1
v_gene: TRBV5-1
abundance: many
CDR3aa: CASSFEKGYNEQFF
CDR3nt: TGCGCCAGCAGCTTTGAGAAGGGGTACAATGAGCAGTTCTTC

d_gene: TRBD1
j_gene: TRBJ2-7
v_gene: TRBV7-2
abundance: NA
CDR3aa: CASSPPGQGAQQYF
CDR3nt: TGTGCCAGCAGCCCGCCGGGACAGGGGGCTCAGCAGTACTTC

d_gene: NA
j_gene: TRBJ1-5
v_gene: TRBV4-1
abundance: few
CDR3aa: CASSSSRGPSNQPQHF
CDR3nt: TGCGCCAGCAGCTCTTCGCGGGGGCCGAGCAATCAGCCCCAGCATTTT

d_gene: NA
j_gene: TRBJ1-2
v_gene: TRBV20-1
abundance: few
CDR3aa: CSARDPDRYGYTF
CDR3nt: TGCAGTGCTAGAGATCCCGACAGATATGGCTACACCTTC

d_gene: NA
j_gene: TRBJ1-3
v_gene: TRBV5-1
abundance: few
CDR3aa: CASSLGRTADGNTIYF
CDR3nt: TGCGCCAGCAGCTTGGGACGGACGGCAGACGGAAACACCATATATTTT

d_gene: TRBD1
j_gene: TRBJ2-3
v_gene: TRBV10-3
abundance: NA
CDR3aa: CAIRDRAGTDTQYF
CDR3nt: TGTGCCATACGAGACAGGGCTGGCACAGATACGCAGTATTTT

d_gene: NA
j_gene: TRBJ1-5
v_gene: TRBV7-6
abundance: few
CDR3aa: CASSLAGQGSQPQHF
CDR3nt: TGTGCCAGCAGCTTAGCCGGTCAGGGGAGTCAGCCCCAGCATTTT

d_gene: NA
j_gene: TRBJ2-2
v_gene: TRBV6-2/TRBV6-3
abundance: NA
CDR3aa: CASSYSKSGDTGELFF
CDR3nt: TGTGCCAGCAGTTACTCGAAGTCGGGGGACACCGGGGAGCTGTTTTTT

d_gene: TRBD2
j_gene: TRBJ2-5
v_gene: TRBV20-1
abundance: NA
CDR3aa: CSANGLVWQETQYF
CDR3nt: TGCAGTGCCAACGGACTAGTGTGGCAGGAGACCCAGTACTTC

d_gene: TRBD1
j_gene: TRBJ1-3
v_gene: TRBV27
abundance: NA
CDR3aa: CASSLLGTGGGNTIYF
CDR3nt: TGTGCCAGCAGTTTACTCGGGACAGGGGGCGGAAACACCATATATTTT

d_gene: NA
j_gene: TRBJ1-1
v_gene: TRBV5-1
abundance: few
CDR3aa: CASSPVGRGEAFF
CDR3nt: TGCGCCAGCAGCCCCGTCGGCCGGGGGGAAGCTTTCTTT

d_gene: NA
j_gene: TRBJ1-2
v_gene: TRBV5-5
abundance: few
CDR3aa: CASSLAPGPQSYGYTF
CDR3nt: TGTGCCAGCAGCTTGGCCCCAGGTCCACAGTCCTATGGCTACACCTTC

d_gene: NA
j_gene: TRBJ2-6
v_gene: TRBV3-1
abundance: NA
CDR3aa: CASSRGGDLISGANVLTF
CDR3nt: TGTGCCAGCAGCCGGGGCGGAGACCTGATCTCTGGGGCCAACGTCCTGACTTTC

d_gene: TRBD2
j_gene: TRBJ2-3
v_gene: TRBV5-1
abundance: NA
CDR3aa: CASSLPSGGADTQYF
CDR3nt: TGCGCCAGCAGCTTGCCTAGCGGGGGGGCAGATACGCAGTATTTT

d_gene: NA
j_gene: TRBJ2-3
v_gene: TRBV7-2
abundance: NA
CDR3aa: CASSPSDSTDTQYF
CDR3nt: TGTGCCAGCAGCCCCTCGGACTCCACAGATACGCAGTATTTT

d_gene: NA
j_gene: TRBJ2-3
v_gene: TRBV29-1
abundance: NA
CDR3aa: CSVRRGGGGTDTQYF
CDR3nt: TGCAGCGTTCGGCGGGGCGGAGGCGGCACAGATACGCAGTATTTT

d_gene: NA
j_gene: TRBJ1-1
v_gene: TRBV29-1
abundance: NA
CDR3aa: CSVARGSPDTEAFF
CDR3nt: TGCAGCGTTGCCCGGGGATCGCCGGACACTGAAGCTTTCTTT

d_gene: TRBD1
j_gene: TRBJ1-2
v_gene: TRBV7-2
abundance: few
CDR3aa: CASSLARGQDIGYGYTF
CDR3nt: TGTGCCAGCAGCTTAGCCAGGGGACAGGATATAGGGTATGGCTACACCTTC

d_gene: NA
j_gene: TRBJ2-6
v_gene: TRBV7-2
abundance: NA
CDR3aa: CASSLGLRVATSGANVLTF
CDR3nt: TGTGCCAGCAGCTTAGGGTTGAGGGTAGCCACCTCTGGGGCCAACGTCCTGACTTTC

d_gene: TRBD1
j_gene: TRBJ1-1
v_gene: TRBV27
abundance: few
CDR3aa: CASSFYRGRAEAFF
CDR3nt: TGTGCCAGCAGTTTTTACAGGGGAAGGGCTGAAGCTTTCTTT

d_gene: NA
j_gene: TRBJ2-1
v_gene: TRBV7-9
abundance: NA
CDR3aa: CASSLQVPGYNEQFF
CDR3nt: TGTGCCAGCAGCTTACAGGTTCCAGGGTACAATGAGCAGTTCTTC

d_gene: NA
j_gene: TRBJ1-2
v_gene: TRBV12-3/TRBV12-4
abundance: many
CDR3aa: CASSPGPLYGYTF
CDR3nt: TGTGCCAGCAGTCCGGGGCCCCTCTATGGCTACACCTTC

d_gene: NA
j_gene: TRBJ2-1
v_gene: TRBV7-9
abundance: few
CDR3aa: CASSLPPFNEQFF
CDR3nt: TGTGCCAGCAGCTTACCACCATTCAATGAGCAGTTCTTC

d_gene: TRBD1
j_gene: TRBJ2-1
v_gene: TRBV29-1
abundance: NA
CDR3aa: CSTRTGESNEQFF
CDR3nt: TGCAGCACTAGGACAGGGGAGAGCAATGAGCAGTTCTTC